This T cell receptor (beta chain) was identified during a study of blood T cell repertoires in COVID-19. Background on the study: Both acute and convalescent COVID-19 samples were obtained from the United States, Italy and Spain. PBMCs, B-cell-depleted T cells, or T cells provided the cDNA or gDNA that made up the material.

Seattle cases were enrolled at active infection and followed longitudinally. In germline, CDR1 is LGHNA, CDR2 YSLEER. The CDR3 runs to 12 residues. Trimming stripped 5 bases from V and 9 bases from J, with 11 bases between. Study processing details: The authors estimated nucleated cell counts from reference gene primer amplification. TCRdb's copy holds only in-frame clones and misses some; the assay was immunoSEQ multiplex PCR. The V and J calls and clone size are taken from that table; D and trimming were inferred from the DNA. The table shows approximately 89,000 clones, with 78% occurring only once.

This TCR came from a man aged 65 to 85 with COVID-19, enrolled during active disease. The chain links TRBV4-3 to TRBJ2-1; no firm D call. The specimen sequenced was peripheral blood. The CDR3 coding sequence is TGCGCCAGCAGCTTCTCGCGCGGTGAGCAGTTCTTC. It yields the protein CASSFSRGEQFF.